These T cell receptor beta chains were read from a single sample in a study of CD8 T cells in Susac syndrome. TCRdb re-analysed the immunoSEQ multiplex PCR reads in MiXCR, keeping a single row per CDR3 protein. Here the sample spans approximately 110,000 distinct CDR3 sequences, roughly 95% being singletons. Sequencing was done on a sample of CD4+ T cells from PBMCs. The receptors shown here come from a human donor in good health. Each CDR3 is given with its conserved first and last residue. The D gene is left open where the match is weak. Rows may omit the clone size; those that give it use once, few, many or a size class.

len	abundance	v_gene	d_gene	j_gene	CDR3aa	CDR3nt
13	-	TRBV29-1	-	TRBJ1-5	CSFSGDYNQPQHF	TGCAGCTTCTCAGGGGACTACAATCAGCCCCAGCATTTT
10	-	TRBV5-6	-	TRBJ1-5	CASSFQPQHF	TGTGCCAGCAGCTTTCAGCCCCAGCATTTT
17	-	TRBV6-1	TRBD1	TRBJ1-5	CASRLGQGRLGNQPQHF	TGTGCCAGCAGACTTGGACAGGGCCGCCTGGGCAATCAGCCCCAGCATTTT
14	-	TRBV4-2	-	TRBJ2-2	CASSQDRGAGELFF	TGTGCCAGCAGCCAAGACAGGGGGGCCGGGGAGCTGTTTTTT
13	once	TRBV3-1	TRBD1	TRBJ1-2	CASSQGTGDGYTF	TGTGCCAGCAGCCAAGGAACAGGGGATGGCTACACCTTC
13	-	TRBV10-3	-	TRBJ2-7	CAISEQSYAGQYF	TGTGCCATCAGTGAACAGTCCTACGCGGGGCAGTACTTC
14	-	TRBV7-2	-	TRBJ1-5	CASSSSLISEPQHF	TGTGCCAGCAGCTCCTCCCTCATTTCCGAGCCCCAGCATTTT
16	few	TRBV3-1	TRBD2	TRBJ2-7	CASSRTLGSGNYEQYF	TGTGCCAGCAGCCGCACGCTGGGGAGCGGGAACTACGAGCAGTACTTC
13	-	TRBV6-5	-	TRBJ1-2	CASRPKGYYGYTF	TGTGCCAGCAGACCTAAGGGGTACTATGGCTACACCTTC
14	-	TRBV18	-	TRBJ2-5	CASSPPGRAETQYF	TGTGCCAGCTCACCTCCGGGTAGGGCAGAGACCCAGTACTTC
15	once	TRBV2	TRBD1	TRBJ2-4	CASSGTGVTKNIQYF	TGTGCCAGCAGTGGGACAGGGGTTACCAAAAACATTCAGTACTTC
14	-	TRBV29-1	-	TRBJ1-2	CSANTGSGNYGYTF	TGCAGCGCTAACACGGGGTCGGGGAACTATGGCTACACCTTC
13	-	TRBV7-2	-	TRBJ1-2	CASSRQVTHGYTF	TGTGCCAGCAGCCGACAGGTGACTCATGGCTACACCTTC
14	-	TRBV30	-	TRBJ1-1	CAWSVLGVRAEAFF	TGTGCCTGGAGTGTACTAGGCGTTCGGGCTGAAGCTTTCTTT
12	-	TRBV29-1	-	TRBJ1-2	CSVEIAVYGYTF	TGCAGCGTTGAGATAGCGGTCTATGGCTACACCTTC
13	-	TRBV28	-	TRBJ1-1	CASSSKVNTEAFF	TGTGCCAGCAGTTCCAAAGTGAACACTGAAGCTTTCTTT
11	-	TRBV29-1	-	TRBJ1-1	CSVARGSEAFF	TGCAGCGTTGCCAGGGGCTCTGAAGCTTTCTTT
17	-	TRBV7-3	TRBD1	TRBJ2-5	CASSPSGTGSPQETQYF	TGTGCCAGCAGCCCATCCGGGACAGGGAGCCCCCAAGAGACCCAGTACTTC
10	-	TRBV29-1	-	TRBJ1-1	CSVLEVQAFF	TGCAGCGTCTTGGAGGTTCAAGCTTTCTTT
15	-	TRBV20-1	-	TRBJ1-3	CSARVVSLGGNTIYF	TGCAGTGCTAGAGTGGTCTCTCTAGGTGGAAACACCATATATTTT
14	-	TRBV18	-	TRBJ1-1	CASSPPTGNTEAFF	TGTGCCAGCTCACCACCTACCGGGAACACTGAAGCTTTCTTT
12	-	TRBV24-1	-	TRBJ1-2	CATSDSGVGYTF	TGTGCCACCAGTGATTCAGGGGTTGGCTACACCTTC
13	-	TRBV18	-	TRBJ2-7	CASSPLETYEQYF	TGTGCCAGCTCACCGTTAGAGACCTACGAGCAGTACTTC
15	once	TRBV29-1	-	TRBJ2-7	CSVEARGQGSYEQYF	TGCAGCGTTGAAGCGCGGGGGCAGGGTTCGTACGAGCAGTACTTC
13	few	TRBV18	-	TRBJ1-2	CASSPDSNYGYTF	TGTGCCAGCTCACCTGACAGTAACTATGGCTACACCTTC
13	-	TRBV12-3/TRBV12-4	-	TRBJ2-7	CASRRGDPYEQYF	TGTGCCAGCCGGAGGGGGGACCCCTACGAGCAGTACTTC
10	-	TRBV29-1	-	TRBJ1-1	CSWGDAEAFF	TGCAGCTGGGGGGATGCTGAAGCTTTCTTT
15	-	TRBV7-3	-	TRBJ1-3	CASSRGASSGNTIYF	TGTGCCAGCAGCCGGGGGGCCAGCTCCGGAAACACCATATATTTT
15	-	TRBV4-2	-	TRBJ1-2	CASSRAGRGNYGYTF	TGTGCCAGCAGCCGTGCCGGGCGGGGGAACTATGGCTACACCTTC
15	once	TRBV29-1	TRBD1	TRBJ1-4	CSVEEWPGGDEKLFF	TGCAGCGTTGAAGAATGGCCAGGGGGCGATGAAAAACTGTTTTTT
11	-	TRBV28	-	TRBJ2-7	CASSLRREQYF	TGTGCCAGCAGTTTAAGGCGAGAGCAGTACTTC
15	-	TRBV10-3	TRBD2	TRBJ2-3	CAISRTSGEADTQYF	TGTGCCATCAGTAGGACTAGCGGGGAGGCAGATACGCAGTATTTT
11	-	TRBV29-1	-	TRBJ2-3	CSVYNADTQYF	TGCAGCGTTTATAACGCAGATACGCAGTATTTT
13	-	TRBV20-1	-	TRBJ2-1	CSASGRTYNEQFF	TGCAGTGCTAGCGGGAGAACCTACAATGAGCAGTTCTTC
15	-	TRBV2	-	TRBJ2-2	CASSPSGTLTGELFF	TGTGCCAGCAGTCCTTCCGGGACGCTCACCGGGGAGCTGTTTTTT
15	-	TRBV3-1	-	TRBJ1-2	CASSHGGSPVYGYTF	TGTGCCAGCAGCCATGGGGGCAGCCCGGTTTATGGCTACACCTTC
16	-	TRBV19	TRBD2	TRBJ2-5	CASSVTGTSGRETQYF	TGTGCCAGTAGTGTGACCGGGACTAGCGGGAGGGAGACCCAGTACTTC
15	-	TRBV4-1	TRBD1	TRBJ1-5	CASSYGTGVDQPQHF	TGCGCCAGCAGCTATGGGACAGGGGTGGATCAGCCCCAGCATTTT
15	-	TRBV7-2	TRBD1	TRBJ2-2	CASSPGQANTGELFF	TGTGCCAGCAGCCCCGGACAGGCCAACACCGGGGAGCTGTTTTTT
9	-	TRBV29-1	TRBD1	TRBJ1-2	CSVQGGYTF	TGCAGCGTACAGGGGGGCTACACCTTC
12	-	TRBV29-1	-	TRBJ2-2	CSAIEYTGELFF	TGCAGCGCGATCGAATACACCGGGGAGCTGTTTTTT
14	-	TRBV6-2/TRBV6-3	TRBD2	TRBJ2-7	CASSYASGPYEQYF	TGTGCCAGCAGTTACGCTAGCGGACCCTACGAGCAGTACTTC
14	-	TRBV20-1	-	TRBJ2-7	CSAWDRLVPYEQYF	TGCAGTGCTTGGGATAGACTAGTGCCCTACGAGCAGTACTTC
15	-	TRBV4-1	-	TRBJ1-2	CASSQDGHSGYGYTF	TGCGCCAGCAGCCAAGATGGACACAGTGGGTATGGCTACACCTTC
17	-	TRBV7-2	-	TRBJ2-6	CASTSTGRGSGANVLTF	TGTGCCAGCACCTCCACAGGGAGAGGTTCTGGGGCCAACGTCCTGACTTTC
13	-	TRBV9	-	TRBJ2-7	CASSVVPAAEQYF	TGTGCCAGCAGCGTAGTGCCCGCTGCGGAGCAGTACTTC
16	-	TRBV7-9	TRBD2	TRBJ2-1	CASSLDGGRIVNEQFF	TGTGCCAGCAGCTTAGACGGCGGGAGGATAGTCAATGAGCAGTTCTTC
13	-	TRBV2	-	TRBJ2-7	CASGRGELGEQYF	TGTGCCAGCGGCCGAGGGGAGTTGGGGGAGCAGTACTTC
13	-	TRBV18	TRBD1	TRBJ1-2	CASSRGTVYGYTF	TGTGCCAGCTCACGCGGGACAGTCTATGGCTACACCTTC